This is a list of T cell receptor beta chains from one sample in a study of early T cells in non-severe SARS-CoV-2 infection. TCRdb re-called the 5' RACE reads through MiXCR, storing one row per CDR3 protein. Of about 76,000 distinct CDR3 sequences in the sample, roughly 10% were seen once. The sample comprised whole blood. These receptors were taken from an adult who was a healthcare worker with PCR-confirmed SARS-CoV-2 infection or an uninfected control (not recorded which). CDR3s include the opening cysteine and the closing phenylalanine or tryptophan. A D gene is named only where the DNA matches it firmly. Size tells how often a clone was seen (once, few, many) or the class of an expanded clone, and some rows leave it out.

CDR3 DNA: TGTGCCTGGAGTACCCTGTGGGGATACGAGCAGTACTTC
CDR3 protein: CAWSTLWGYEQYF
J gene: TRBJ2-7
D gene: -
V gene: TRBV30
clone size: many

CDR3 DNA: TGTGCCAGCAGCACCCGGACAGGGAGGAGGATGAACACTGAAGCTTTCTTT
CDR3 protein: CASSTRTGRRMNTEAFF
J gene: TRBJ1-1
D gene: TRBD1
V gene: TRBV5-6
clone size: -

CDR3 DNA: TGTGCCAGCAGCCGAGGCCCGGGACTGGGTAGCACAGATACGCAGTATTTT
CDR3 protein: CASSRGPGLGSTDTQYF
J gene: TRBJ2-3
D gene: -
V gene: TRBV7-3
clone size: many

CDR3 DNA: TGCAGTGCTGGACTGAATCTAGAGCAGTTCTTC
CDR3 protein: CSAGLNLEQFF
J gene: TRBJ2-1
D gene: -
V gene: TRBV20-1
clone size: many

CDR3 DNA: TGTGCCAGTAGTATTTGGGCAGATTTGTCCTACAATGAGCAGTTCTTC
CDR3 protein: CASSIWADLSYNEQFF
J gene: TRBJ2-1
D gene: -
V gene: TRBV19
clone size: many

CDR3 DNA: TGTGCCACCAGCAGAGATCTGGCAGGGGGGACCGGGGAGCTGTTTTTT
CDR3 protein: CATSRDLAGGTGELFF
J gene: TRBJ2-2
D gene: -
V gene: TRBV15
clone size: few

CDR3 DNA: TGTGCCAGCAGTGAAGGGGGGGAGGCTTTCTTT
CDR3 protein: CASSEGGEAFF
J gene: TRBJ1-1
D gene: -
V gene: TRBV6-1
clone size: many

CDR3 DNA: TGTGCCAGCAGAAGGGAGGGGTTAGTGAATGAGCAGTTCTTC
CDR3 protein: CASRREGLVNEQFF
J gene: TRBJ2-1
D gene: TRBD2
V gene: TRBV2
clone size: -

CDR3 DNA: TGTGCCAGCAGCTTTGGGACTAGCGGGGGGGCGGAGACCCAGTACTTC
CDR3 protein: CASSFGTSGGAETQYF
J gene: TRBJ2-5
D gene: TRBD2
V gene: TRBV7-3
clone size: many

CDR3 DNA: TGTGCCAGCAGCCCCCAGAGGGCCCAAGAGACCCAGTACTTC
CDR3 protein: CASSPQRAQETQYF
J gene: TRBJ2-5
D gene: -
V gene: TRBV27
clone size: -

CDR3 DNA: TGCGCCAGCAGCCAAGTAAAAAAGGGGGACTCCTACAATGAGCAGTTCTTC
CDR3 protein: CASSQVKKGDSYNEQFF
J gene: TRBJ2-1
D gene: -
V gene: TRBV4-3
clone size: many

CDR3 DNA: TGTGCCAGCAGCAGTTCGGACAGGGGAGGAAATGAGCAGTTCTTC
CDR3 protein: CASSSSDRGGNEQFF
J gene: TRBJ2-1
D gene: TRBD1
V gene: TRBV3-1
clone size: many

CDR3 DNA: TGTGCCAGCAGCTACACCCCCGGACAGAACACTGAAGCTTTCTTT
CDR3 protein: CASSYTPGQNTEAFF
J gene: TRBJ1-1
D gene: -
V gene: TRBV7-6
clone size: many

CDR3 DNA: TGTGCCAGCAGCGGCTTTTCACACTATGGCTACACCTTC
CDR3 protein: CASSGFSHYGYTF
J gene: TRBJ1-2
D gene: -
V gene: TRBV6-2/TRBV6-3
clone size: many

CDR3 DNA: TGCAGTGCTAGAGATGGTGACACCGGGGAGCTGTTTTTT
CDR3 protein: CSARDGDTGELFF
J gene: TRBJ2-2
D gene: -
V gene: TRBV20-1
clone size: few

CDR3 DNA: TGTGCCAGCAGTGAACTTCTGAGGACAGAAAGCTATGGCTACACCTTC
CDR3 protein: CASSELLRTESYGYTF
J gene: TRBJ1-2
D gene: -
V gene: TRBV2
clone size: -

CDR3 DNA: TGTGCCAGCAGCCAGACAGGGAACCCCTACGAGCAGTACTTC
CDR3 protein: CASSQTGNPYEQYF
J gene: TRBJ2-7
D gene: TRBD1
V gene: TRBV11-2
clone size: many

CDR3 DNA: TGCAGCGCCGACGGGCTATCGTACCAAGAGACCCAGTACTTC
CDR3 protein: CSADGLSYQETQYF
J gene: TRBJ2-5
D gene: -
V gene: TRBV29-1
clone size: few

CDR3 DNA: TGCGCCAGCAGCCAAGATTTCAGGGTTACTTTCTTT
CDR3 protein: CASSQDFRVTFF
J gene: TRBJ1-1
D gene: -
V gene: TRBV4-3
clone size: many

CDR3 DNA: TGCGCCAGCAGAGGTCCACTAAGACTTATTCCCTACGAGCAGTACTTC
CDR3 protein: CASRGPLRLIPYEQYF
J gene: TRBJ2-7
D gene: -
V gene: TRBV10-1
clone size: many

CDR3 DNA: TGTGCCAGCAGCTTAGTTCCCGGCAGGGTTGAAGCTTTCTTT
CDR3 protein: CASSLVPGRVEAFF
J gene: TRBJ1-1
D gene: -
V gene: TRBV7-9
clone size: -

CDR3 DNA: TGTGCCAGCACTCGACAGGGGGTGAGGGACACCGGGGAGCTGTTTTTT
CDR3 protein: CASTRQGVRDTGELFF
J gene: TRBJ2-2
D gene: TRBD1
V gene: TRBV6-1
clone size: few

CDR3 DNA: TGCAGCGTTGTGGGAACGACAGGGTCCTTCCCGAGGGTATCTTTCTTT
CDR3 protein: CSVVGTTGSFPRVSFF
J gene: TRBJ1-1
D gene: TRBD1
V gene: TRBV29-1
clone size: many

CDR3 DNA: TGTGCCAGCAGCCCCGACAGGGGATATTCCGGGGAGCTGTTTTTT
CDR3 protein: CASSPDRGYSGELFF
J gene: TRBJ2-2
D gene: TRBD1
V gene: TRBV9
clone size: once

CDR3 DNA: TGTGCCAGCAAAGGGGGAAAGAACACTGAAGCTTTCTTT
CDR3 protein: CASKGGKNTEAFF
J gene: TRBJ1-1
D gene: -
V gene: TRBV6-5
clone size: many

CDR3 DNA: TGTGCCTGGAGTGCGGACGCGGGGAACTATGGCTACACCTTC
CDR3 protein: CAWSADAGNYGYTF
J gene: TRBJ1-2
D gene: -
V gene: TRBV30
clone size: few

CDR3 DNA: TGTGCCAGCAGTCCCCCGGGGGAGGCGACAGATACGCAGTATTTT
CDR3 protein: CASSPPGEATDTQYF
J gene: TRBJ2-3
D gene: -
V gene: TRBV6-5
clone size: many

CDR3 DNA: TGCAGTGCCGGCCGGGCCACAGCTGAAGCTTTCTTT
CDR3 protein: CSAGRATAEAFF
J gene: TRBJ1-1
D gene: -
V gene: TRBV20-1
clone size: -

CDR3 DNA: TGTGCCGTGGCCCTACCGACCTACAATGAGCAGTTCTTC
CDR3 protein: CAVALPTYNEQFF
J gene: TRBJ2-1
D gene: -
V gene: TRBV6-1
clone size: many

CDR3 DNA: TGTGCCAGCAGTTTTGAGATCTTC
CDR3 protein: CASSFEIF
J gene: TRBJ2-1
D gene: -
V gene: TRBV12-3/TRBV12-4
clone size: -

CDR3 DNA: TGCAGTGCTAGAGATCTCGCGGGGGACTCCTACGAGCAGTACTTC
CDR3 protein: CSARDLAGDSYEQYF
J gene: TRBJ2-7
D gene: TRBD2
V gene: TRBV20-1
clone size: many

CDR3 DNA: TGCAGTGCTCGGACTAGCGGGGGGAGGAGCTCCTACAATGAGCAGTTCTTC
CDR3 protein: CSARTSGGRSSYNEQFF
J gene: TRBJ2-1
D gene: TRBD2
V gene: TRBV20-1
clone size: many

CDR3 DNA: TGTGTCAGCAGCCCTGGCGGGTTTACTGAGCAGTTCTTC
CDR3 protein: CVSSPGGFTEQFF
J gene: TRBJ2-1
D gene: -
V gene: TRBV7-7
clone size: -

CDR3 DNA: TGTGCCAGCAGCACACAGGGGACCGGGGAGCTGTTTTTT
CDR3 protein: CASSTQGTGELFF
J gene: TRBJ2-2
D gene: TRBD1
V gene: TRBV5-4
clone size: few

CDR3 DNA: TGTGCCAGCAGCTTATTAGGAGATACGCAGTATTTT
CDR3 protein: CASSLLGDTQYF
J gene: TRBJ2-3
D gene: -
V gene: TRBV7-9
clone size: few

CDR3 DNA: TGTGCCAGCAGTGTCGGACGGGCGGACGAGCAGTACTTC
CDR3 protein: CASSVGRADEQYF
J gene: TRBJ2-7
D gene: -
V gene: TRBV6-1
clone size: many

CDR3 DNA: TGTGCCAGCAGCTCTGGTGGGGCTAGCGGGGGTGCAGATACGCAGTATTTT
CDR3 protein: CASSSGGASGGADTQYF
J gene: TRBJ2-3
D gene: TRBD2
V gene: TRBV11-2
clone size: few

CDR3 DNA: TGTGCCAGCAGCTTAGGGCCAGTCTTAGCTTCACCCCTCCACTTT
CDR3 protein: CASSLGPVLASPLHF
J gene: TRBJ1-6
D gene: -
V gene: TRBV5-5
clone size: many

CDR3 DNA: TGTGCCAGCAGCCCTAACAACCAAGAGACCCAGTACTTC
CDR3 protein: CASSPNNQETQYF
J gene: TRBJ2-5
D gene: -
V gene: TRBV7-3
clone size: -

CDR3 DNA: TGTGCCAGCACAAACGGGGCAGGGGGCACTGAAGCTTTCTTT
CDR3 protein: CASTNGAGGTEAFF
J gene: TRBJ1-1
D gene: TRBD1
V gene: TRBV3-1
clone size: many

CDR3 DNA: TGTGCCAGCAGTTACTCGAGCCCGGGAGGGGGCAGAGAGACCCAGTACTTC
CDR3 protein: CASSYSSPGGGRETQYF
J gene: TRBJ2-5
D gene: -
V gene: TRBV6-6
clone size: -

CDR3 DNA: TGTGCCAGCAGCCATGAGCGGGGGGGCCGGAATGAGCAGTTCTTC
CDR3 protein: CASSHERGGRNEQFF
J gene: TRBJ2-1
D gene: TRBD2
V gene: TRBV7-8
clone size: -

CDR3 DNA: TGCAGCGTTGAGCGGGGAAGAGGCTACACCTTC
CDR3 protein: CSVERGRGYTF
J gene: TRBJ1-2
D gene: -
V gene: TRBV29-1
clone size: few

CDR3 DNA: TGTGCCACCCGCCCAGGGCTAGGCAATGAGCAGTTCTTC
CDR3 protein: CATRPGLGNEQFF
J gene: TRBJ2-1
D gene: -
V gene: TRBV10-3
clone size: -

CDR3 DNA: TGTGCCAGCAGCGGGACAGGGCCCTCCTACGAGCAGTACTTC
CDR3 protein: CASSGTGPSYEQYF
J gene: TRBJ2-7
D gene: TRBD1
V gene: TRBV6-1
clone size: few

CDR3 DNA: TGTGCTAGTGGTTTCCCGGTGGGGACCCAGTACTTC
CDR3 protein: CASGFPVGTQYF
J gene: TRBJ2-5
D gene: -
V gene: TRBV12-5
clone size: few

CDR3 DNA: TGCGCCAGCAGCCAAGGGACAGGGGCGGCCGGGGAGCTGTTTTTT
CDR3 protein: CASSQGTGAAGELFF
J gene: TRBJ2-2
D gene: TRBD1
V gene: TRBV4-1
clone size: many